This TCR beta chain was retrieved from a study of blood T cell repertoires in COVID-19 (dated by TCRdb to the early 2020s). Describing the broader study: The collaborator samples originated in the United States, Italy and Spain and spanned the acute and convalescent phases of COVID-19. Subjects who had been exposed to COVID-19, were actively infected with it, or had recovered from it provided the deeply sampled blood TCRbeta repertoires that made up the dataset. A freely available public database, intended as a resource for researchers studying the immune response to SARS-CoV-2, is where the repertoires were released. Samples came from the ongoing ImmuneRACE study (first 160 participants) plus 1,254 subjects from 6 global collaborators. HLA class I and class II types, where available, came from metadata supplied by the sample provider rather than from assay-based typing. Nearly every sample came with metadata listing a de-identified subject ID, COVID-19 status, age in years and sex. The material from the prospective study consisted of cDNA or gDNA derived from T cells, B-cell-depleted T cells, or PBMCs.

As to this clone: Its antigen has not been determined. Base qualities are missing; no much larger clone stands one base away.

TCRbeta CDR3 regions were amplified from genomic DNA using the immunoSEQ Assay, a bias-controlled multiplex PCR. For the original study's pipeline: The number of nucleated cells in each sample was estimated by amplification of reference gene primers within the assay. To quantify the absolute abundance of each unique TCRbeta CDR3 rearrangement, sequence reads were collapsed and filtered. For each sample, productive Simpson clonality was calculated by taking the square root of Simpson's diversity index across productive rearrangements. Here the immuneACCESS table is served through TCRdb, limited to in-frame sequences with V and J called. Missing clones are a known gap in these copies; in checked studies unresolved V genes cover under half, and the rest lacks a known reason. The DNA was the basis for D and trimming; V, J and clone size are from that table. In all, the sample holds about 260,000 clones, and around 90% of those were seen once. Around 0.7% of the sample comes from the top ten.

Trimming removed 3 bases from V and 4 bases from J; the gene matches leave 7 bases unexplained. The CDR3 runs 16 amino acids, cysteine and phenylalanine included. Only the CDR3 DNA is retained, 48 bases long and in frame from the first base. CDR1 and CDR2, looked up from the germline V gene (reference sequence), are MNHEY and SMNVEV. What the research found in general, with its limitations: Clinical and demographic metadata were provided uncurated, with the amount varying by source and participant.

Each collaborating institution followed its own protocols to collect whole blood in K2EDTA tubes. Collaborator samples were shipped for TCRbeta analysis as frozen whole blood, isolated PBMCs, or DNA extracted from either sample type. Source material: peripheral blood. The clonotype was recovered from a human donor in a cohort sampled during active COVID-19. The V gene is TRBV27 and the J gene is TRBJ2-2, with 8 central nucleotides matching TRBD1. CDR3 protein: CASSFSGQGITGELFF. DNA sequence: TGTGCCAGCAGTTTTTCTGGACAGGGTATCACCGGGGAGCTGTTTTTT.